A selection of T cell receptor beta chains follows, all from one sample in a study of T cells after yellow fever vaccination. Each CDR3 protein gets one entry after TCRdb re-called the 5' RACE reads with MiXCR. The data hold some 400,000 distinct CDR3 sequences, with about 6.2% observed a single time. The sample in question was PBMCs, obtained 5 days after the yellow fever booster vaccination. The receptor set was obtained from a man younger than 45 who received the YFV17D yellow fever vaccine. The CDR3 runs from the conserved cysteine through the conserved F or W. A D gene is named only where the DNA matches it firmly. Clone sizes are given selectively: once, few, many, or a class where the clone is expanded.

many TRBD2 TRBJ2-3 TRBV7-8 CASSPWTSGSGTDTQYF TGTGCCAGCAGCCCTTGGACTAGCGGGAGTGGCACAGATACGCAGTATTTT
NA NA TRBJ2-5 TRBV29-1 CSVTDHQETQYF TGCAGCGTGACAGACCACCAAGAGACCCAGTACTTC
few NA TRBJ2-7 TRBV7-2 CASSLTNEQYF TGTGCCAGCAGCTTAACAAACGAGCAGTACTTC
few TRBD1 TRBJ2-6 TRBV4-3 CASSQVAGTGGAGANVLTF TGCGCCAGCAGCCAAGTAGCCGGGACAGGGGGTGCTGGGGCCAACGTCCTGACTTTC
many NA TRBJ2-2 TRBV7-8 CASSLARGRAHGELFF TGTGCCAGCAGCTTAGCGCGAGGCAGGGCCCACGGGGAGCTGTTTTTT
few TRBD2 TRBJ2-1 TRBV12-3/TRBV12-4 CASSSVGRGYNEQFF TGTGCCAGCAGTTCTGTGGGGCGGGGGTATAATGAGCAGTTCTTC
few NA TRBJ1-5 TRBV30 CAWSKRSNQPQHF TGTGCCTGGAGTAAACGGAGCAATCAGCCCCAGCATTTT
NA NA TRBJ1-1 TRBV12-3/TRBV12-4 CASRPAGAQLNTEAFF TGTGCCAGCAGGCCGGCAGGTGCCCAACTGAACACTGAAGCTTTCTTT
NA NA TRBJ2-1 TRBV20-1 CSERHSSNNEQFF TGCAGTGAACGACATTCCTCCAACAATGAGCAGTTCTTC
NA NA TRBJ2-6 TRBV3-1 CASSPGLGGYSGANVLTF TGTGCCAGCAGCCCGGGCCTCGGAGGTTACTCTGGGGCCAACGTCCTGACTTTC
many NA TRBJ2-2 TRBV10-3 CAISGGQSSNTGELFF TGTGCCATCAGTGGTGGACAATCCTCGAACACCGGGGAGCTGTTTTTT
few NA TRBJ2-1 TRBV11-1 CASSSPARGYSSSYNEQFF TGTGCCAGCAGCTCACCGGCTCGTGGCTATAGCAGCTCCTACAATGAGCAGTTCTTC
NA TRBD2 TRBJ2-1 TRBV7-2 CASSLMAGASYNEQFF TGTGCCAGCAGCTTAATGGCGGGAGCCTCCTACAATGAGCAGTTCTTC
few NA TRBJ1-4 TRBV29-1 CSGTMTGVEKLFF TGCAGCGGGACGATGACAGGTGTAGAAAAACTGTTTTTT
many NA TRBJ2-3 TRBV5-5 CASSFRGGGTDTQYF TGTGCCAGCAGCTTTCGTGGAGGGGGGACAGATACGCAGTATTTT
NA NA TRBJ1-5 TRBV24-1 CATSVLARSRPQHF TGTGCCACCAGTGTCTTAGCCCGGTCTAGGCCCCAGCATTTT
few NA TRBJ2-1 TRBV29-1 CSVGLPTLHNEQFF TGCAGCGTTGGTTTGCCCACCCTCCACAATGAGCAGTTCTTC
many NA TRBJ2-3 TRBV5-4 CASSFDTKSTDTQYF TGTGCCAGCAGCTTCGACACAAAGAGCACAGATACGCAGTATTTT
few TRBD1 TRBJ2-1 TRBV9 CASSVDRGAHNEQFF TGTGCCAGCAGCGTCGACAGGGGCGCACACAATGAGCAGTTCTTC
NA TRBD1 TRBJ1-3 TRBV3-1 CASSQTGETKNTIYF TGTGCCAGCAGCCAGACAGGGGAGACGAAAAACACCATATATTTT
many NA TRBJ1-4 TRBV18 CASSILSATNEKLFF TGTGCCAGCTCAATCCTTTCTGCAACTAATGAAAAACTGTTTTTT
many NA TRBJ2-7 TRBV20-1 CSASTDTYEQYF TGCAGTGCTTCGACAGACACCTACGAGCAGTACTTC
many NA TRBJ2-1 TRBV7-9 CASTVTLPYNEQFF TGTGCCAGCACCGTGACACTTCCCTACAATGAGCAGTTCTTC
NA NA TRBJ2-3 TRBV19 CASSRPGGDTQYF TGTGCCAGTAGCCGCCCGGGTGGAGATACGCAGTATTTT
few NA TRBJ2-3 TRBV5-1 CASSPGEFRTDTQYF TGCGCCAGCAGCCCCGGGGAGTTCCGCACAGATACGCAGTATTTT
many TRBD2 TRBJ2-1 TRBV6-1 CATGLAHNEQFF TGTGCCACCGGACTAGCCCACAATGAGCAGTTCTTC
many NA TRBJ2-5 TRBV7-2 CASSWGQETQYF TGTGCCAGCAGCTGGGGGCAAGAGACCCAGTACTTC
few NA TRBJ2-1 TRBV7-3 CASSLTFGGTEQFF TGTGCCAGCAGCTTAACCTTTGGGGGCACTGAGCAGTTCTTC
NA TRBD2 TRBJ2-3 TRBV20-1 CSARDRKAGVIDTQYF TGCAGTGCTAGAGATAGGAAGGCGGGAGTGATAGATACGCAGTATTTT
NA NA TRBJ1-6 TRBV12-3/TRBV12-4 CASSPRAIGNSPLHF TGTGCCAGCAGCCCCCGCGCCATTGGCAATTCACCCCTCCACTTT
few NA TRBJ1-2 TRBV7-2 CASSLARDSHGYTF TGTGCCAGCAGCTTAGCCCGTGACAGCCACGGCTACACCTTC
many NA TRBJ2-5 TRBV5-6 CASGGGEETQYF TGTGCCAGCGGAGGGGGTGAGGAGACCCAGTACTTC
few TRBD1 TRBJ1-5 TRBV19 CASDRGLGQPQHF TGTGCCAGCGACAGGGGGCTAGGTCAGCCCCAGCATTTT
NA TRBD1 TRBJ2-7 TRBV12-3/TRBV12-4 CASTPDRAHEQYF TGTGCCAGCACCCCGGACAGGGCCCACGAGCAGTACTTC
NA TRBD2 TRBJ2-2 TRBV12-3/TRBV12-4 CASKLAGDATGELFF TGTGCCAGCAAATTAGCGGGAGACGCCACCGGGGAGCTGTTTTTT
NA NA TRBJ2-2 TRBV30 CAWWRGTGELFF TGTGCCTGGTGGAGGGGCACCGGGGAGCTGTTTTTT
many TRBD1 TRBJ2-2 TRBV5-1 CASSLAGTGNTGELFF TGCGCCAGCAGCTTGGCCGGGACAGGGAACACCGGGGAGCTGTTTTTT
few TRBD1 TRBJ1-5 TRBV20-1 CSVIQGSNQPQHF TGCAGTGTTATACAGGGGAGCAATCAGCCCCAGCATTTT
few NA TRBJ1-6 TRBV7-2 CASSLARQVNSPLHF TGTGCCAGCAGCTTAGCCCGGCAAGTAAATTCACCCCTCCACTTT
many NA TRBJ2-7 TRBV12-3/TRBV12-4 CASSFGQLYEQYF TGTGCCAGCAGTTTCGGGCAGCTCTACGAGCAGTACTTC
few NA TRBJ2-3 TRBV5-6 CASSLAPSTDTQYF TGTGCCAGCAGCTTGGCCCCGAGCACAGATACGCAGTATTTT
many TRBD2 TRBJ2-1 TRBV6-1 CASSQLAGEWNEQFF TGTGCCAGCAGCCAACTAGCGGGAGAATGGAATGAGCAGTTCTTC
few TRBD2 TRBJ2-3 TRBV20-1 CSAQTSGTDTQYF TGCAGTGCCCAGACTAGCGGTACAGATACGCAGTATTTT
NA NA TRBJ2-6 TRBV20-1 CSATEGSTGANVLTF TGCAGTGCTACTGAGGGATCGACCGGGGCCAACGTCCTGACTTTC
many TRBD2 TRBJ2-3 TRBV27 CASSRTSGRATVTDTQYF TGTGCCAGCAGCCGAACTAGCGGGAGGGCCACAGTCACAGATACGCAGTATTTT
NA NA TRBJ2-5 TRBV7-3 CASSLALGSQETQYF TGTGCCAGCAGCTTAGCGCTAGGATCCCAAGAGACCCAGTACTTC
few NA TRBJ2-3 TRBV7-9 CASSLGYPASTDTQYF TGTGCCAGCAGCTTAGGATACCCAGCGAGCACAGATACGCAGTATTTT
NA TRBD1 TRBJ2-7 TRBV10-3 CAISESGQGESYEQYF TGTGCCATCAGTGAGTCGGGACAGGGGGAATCCTACGAGCAGTACTTC
many TRBD2 TRBJ2-3 TRBV12-3/TRBV12-4 CASRTLGGYTDTQYF TGTGCCAGCAGGACCCTGGGGGGGTACACAGATACGCAGTATTTT
many TRBD1 TRBJ2-5 TRBV7-2 CASTRTGDQETQYF TGTGCCAGCACCAGGACAGGGGATCAAGAGACCCAGTACTTC
few NA TRBJ2-4 TRBV6-5 CASSYSNGGRNIQYF TGTGCCAGCAGTTACTCGAACGGAGGGCGGAACATTCAGTACTTC
many NA TRBJ2-7 TRBV6-2/TRBV6-3 CASTLRGNEQYF TGTGCCAGCACCTTACGGGGGAACGAGCAGTACTTC
many TRBD2 TRBJ2-5 TRBV3-1 CASSHQGLAGGRETQYF TGTGCCAGCAGCCACCAGGGACTAGCGGGAGGGCGAGAGACCCAGTACTTC
NA NA TRBJ2-5 TRBV19 CASWGDKRPQYF TGTGCCAGTTGGGGAGACAAGAGACCCCAGTACTTC
many NA TRBJ2-2 TRBV11-2 CASSLLQGTGELFF TGTGCCAGCAGCTTATTACAAGGGACCGGGGAGCTGTTTTTT
many NA TRBJ2-3 TRBV20-1 CSARGQSTDTQYF TGCAGTGCTCGAGGACAGAGCACAGATACGCAGTATTTT
NA NA TRBJ2-6 TRBV4-3 CVSSQDSSGANVLTF TGCGTCAGCAGCCAAGATAGCTCTGGGGCCAACGTCCTGACTTTC
NA NA TRBJ2-7 TRBV28 CASSFTGRVDYEQYF TGTGCCAGCAGTTTCACAGGGAGGGTCGACTACGAGCAGTACTTC
NA TRBD1 TRBJ2-5 TRBV7-2 CASSPQGARETQYF TGTGCCAGCTCACCTCAGGGGGCTCGGGAGACCCAGTACTTC
few NA TRBJ2-3 TRBV5-1 CASSFRVLPGGTDTQYF TGCGCCAGCAGCTTCCGGGTCCTACCGGGGGGCACAGATACGCAGTATTTT